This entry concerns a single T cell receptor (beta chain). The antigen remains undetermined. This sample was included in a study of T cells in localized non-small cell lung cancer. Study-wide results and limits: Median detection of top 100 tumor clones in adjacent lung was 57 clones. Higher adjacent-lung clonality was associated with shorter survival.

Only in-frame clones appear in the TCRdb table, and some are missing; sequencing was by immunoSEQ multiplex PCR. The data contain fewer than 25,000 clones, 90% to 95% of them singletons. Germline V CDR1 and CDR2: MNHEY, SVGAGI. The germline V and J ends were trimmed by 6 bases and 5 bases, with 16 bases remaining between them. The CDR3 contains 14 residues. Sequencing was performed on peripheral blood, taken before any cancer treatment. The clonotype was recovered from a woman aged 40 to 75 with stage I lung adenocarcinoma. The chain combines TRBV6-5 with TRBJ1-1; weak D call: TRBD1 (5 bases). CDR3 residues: CASSYGRAGTEAFF. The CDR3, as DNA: TGTGCCAGCAGCTATGGCAGGGCGGGTACTGAAGCTTTCTTT.